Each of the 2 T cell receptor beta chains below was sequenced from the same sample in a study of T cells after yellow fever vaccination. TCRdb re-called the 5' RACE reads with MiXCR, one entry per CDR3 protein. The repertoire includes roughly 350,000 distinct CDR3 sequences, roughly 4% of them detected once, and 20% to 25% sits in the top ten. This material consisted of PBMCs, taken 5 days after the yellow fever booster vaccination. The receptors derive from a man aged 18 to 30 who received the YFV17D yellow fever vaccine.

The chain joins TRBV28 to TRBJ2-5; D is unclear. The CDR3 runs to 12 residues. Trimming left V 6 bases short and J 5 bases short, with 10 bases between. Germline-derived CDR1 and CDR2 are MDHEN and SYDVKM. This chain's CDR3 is CASSSLWETQYF. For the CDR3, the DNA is TGTGCCAGCAGCTCTCTCTGGGAGACCCAGTACTTC. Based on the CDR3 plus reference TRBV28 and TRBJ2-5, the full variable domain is DVKVTQSSRYLVKRTGEKVFLECVQDMDHENMFWYRQDPGLGLRLIYFSYDVKMKEKGDIPEGYSVSREKKERFSLILESASTNQTSMYLCASSSLWETQYFGPGTRLLVL.

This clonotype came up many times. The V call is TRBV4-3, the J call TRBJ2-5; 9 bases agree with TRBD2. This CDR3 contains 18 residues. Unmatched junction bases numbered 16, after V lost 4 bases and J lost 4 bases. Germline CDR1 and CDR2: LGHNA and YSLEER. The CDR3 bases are TGCGCCAGCAGCCGAGAGAGGGTGGCTAGCGGGGAGGGAGAGACCCAGTACTTC. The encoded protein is CASSRERVASGEGETQYF.